Each of the 17 T cell receptor beta chains below was sequenced from the same sample in a study of blood T cell repertoires in COVID-19 (dated by TCRdb to the early 2020s). Receptor amplification or capture employed the immunoSEQ multiplex PCR assay. Entries here come from immuneACCESS through TCRdb and include only in-frame sequences with V and J called. Some clones fail to appear in such tables; in the studies checked, an unresolved V gene covers under half of the shortfall, and the cause of the remainder is unknown. The sample table shows a few hundred thousand clones, and roughly 87% are seen once. Around 5.8% of the sample is taken by the ten largest. Sequencing used PBMCs or T cells enriched from blood (not recorded which). These TCRs come from a woman between 40 and 50 years old who had recovered from COVID-19.

The V call is TRBV19, the J call TRBJ2-5, with TRBD2 matching over 15 bases. The V gene's germline CDR1 is LNHDA and CDR2 SQIVND (reference sequence). The CDR3 has 19 residues. The V gene end was trimmed by 5 bases and the J gene end by 10 bases; junction bases not matched to a gene: 20. The CDR3 spells CASSSFRTSGRGDKRIQYF. Written as DNA, the CDR3 is TGTGCCAGTAGTTCTTTCAGGACTAGCGGGAGGGGAGACAAGAGAATCCAGTACTTC.

The chain links TRBV6-5 to TRBJ2-5; D possibly corresponds to TRBD2 (5 bases). Germline V gene sequence: CDR1 MNHEY, CDR2 SVGAGI. The V end lost 5 bases, the J end lost 0 bases, and 13 bases lay between the germline ends. The CDR3 totals 15 residues. Here the CDR3 reads CASSPPGFNQETQYF. The CDR3 DNA reads as TGTGCCAGCAGTCCCCCGGGATTTAACCAAGAGACCCAGTACTTC.

The chain uses TRBV6-5 and TRBJ2-2, with 7 bases that match TRBD2. The V gene end was trimmed by 8 bases and the J gene end by 2 bases; junction bases not matched to a gene: 2. Per the germline V gene, CDR1 is MNHEY and CDR2 is SVGAGI. The CDR3 runs to 13 residues. For the CDR3, the DNA is TGTGCCAGCCGGGAGGACAACACCGGGGAGCTGTTTTTT. Translated, it gives CASREDNTGELFF.

CDR3 loop: CASSWDRNFEQYF. The CDR3 region has the DNA TGTGCCAGCAGCTGGGACAGGAATTTCGAGCAGTACTTC. The J gene is TRBJ2-7, the V gene TRBV5-6; 8 nucleotides align to TRBD1. This CDR3 has 13 amino acids. Germline V gives CDR1 SGHDT, CDR2 YYEEEE. Losses at the gene ends were 3 bases for V and 6 bases for J; bases not matched to a gene: 5.

The CDR3 here is CASSSRTANTEAFF. CDR3 nucleotides: TGTGCCAGCAGCTCCCGGACAGCGAACACTGAAGCTTTCTTT. This chain uses TRBV7-9 with TRBJ1-1, with a tentative D call TRBD1 (6 bases). Trimming stripped 4 bases from V and 1 base from J, with 10 bases between. The CDR3 extends over 14 amino acids. Germline CDR1 is SEHNR and CDR2 is FQNEAQ (reference sequence).

CDR3 nucleotides: TGTGCCAGCAGCCGCAGGGGAGATACGCAGTATTTT. It is translated as CASSRRGDTQYF. The V call is TRBV27, the J call TRBJ2-3; tentatively, D is TRBD1 (6 bases). The CDR3 extends over 12 amino acids. V lost 6 bases to trimming and J lost 5 bases, with 9 bases between them. In germline, CDR1 is MNHEY, CDR2 SMNVEV (reference sequence).

The rearrangement links TRBV5-1 to TRBJ1-5; D unclear. The germline V gene has CDR1 SGHRS and CDR2 YFSETQ. V gave up 0 bases and J gave up 5 bases, with 6 bases separating them. CDR3 length: 13 residues. In DNA, the CDR3 is TGCGCCAGCAGCTTGGGGCAGGATCAGCCCCAGCATTTT. Encoded protein: CASSLGQDQPQHF.

The rearrangement uses TRBV6-1 and TRBJ1-1, with D possibly being TRBD1 (5 bases). The germline V and J ends were trimmed by 5 bases and 0 bases, with 10 bases remaining between them. Germline CDR1 MNHNS, CDR2 SASEGT. The CDR3 extends over 14 amino acids. The CDR3 loop reads CASSKPTVNTEAFF. The CDR3 DNA is TGTGCCAGCAGTAAACCGACAGTGAACACTGAAGCTTTCTTT.

This clone was counted between two and nine times. The chain is built from TRBV30 and TRBJ1-2, with 7 nucleotides matching TRBD1. The CDR3 sequence is 13 residues long. The germline CDR1 and CDR2 sequences are GTSNPN and SVGIG (reference sequence). J gave up 5 bases and V 4 bases, and 7 bases lay outside the gene matches. The CDR3 protein is CAWKIGGKYGYTF. The CDR3 region has the DNA TGTGCCTGGAAGATAGGGGGCAAGTATGGCTACACCTTC. Full variable domain (remainder filled in from reference TRBV30 and TRBJ1-2): SQTIHQWPATLVQPVGSPLSLECTVEGTSNPNLYWYRQAAGRGLQLLFYSVGIGQISSEVPQNLSASRPQDRQFILSSKKLLLSDSGFYLCAWKIGGKYGYTFGSGTRLTVV.

This chain uses TRBV11-2 with TRBJ2-1; 11 nucleotides line up with TRBD2. V gave up 2 bases and J gave up 8 bases; unmatched junction bases: 8. CDR1 is SGHAT, CDR2 FQNNGV, per germline. The CDR3 has 16 amino acids. CDR3 coding DNA: TGTGCCAGCAGCTTACTAGCGACTAGCGGGATCGATGAGCAGTTCTTC. It translates to CASSLLATSGIDEQFF.

The CDR3 nucleotides read TGTGCCAGCAGGGTCGCGCTAGCGGGGACCTACGAGCAGTACTTC. Residues: CASRVALAGTYEQYF. The chain recombines TRBV7-2 with TRBJ2-7; 9 bases are shared with TRBD2. Germline CDR1 and CDR2: SGHTA and FQGNSA. This CDR3 contains 15 residues. With V trimmed by 6 bases and J by 2 bases, 8 bases remained unmatched.

This chain uses TRBV2 with TRBJ1-1; D unresolved. Germline CDR1 and CDR2: SNHLY and FYNNEI. The CDR3 runs to 13 residues. Trimming left V 6 bases short and J 3 bases short, with 11 bases between. The CDR3 DNA sequence: TGTGCCAGCAGCCTCGGGTCTCACACTGAAGCTTTCTTT. Translation: CASSLGSHTEAFF.

This rearrangement joins TRBV28 to TRBJ1-2; 10 bases fit TRBD1. V shed 8 bases and J 7 bases; nucleotides not matched to a gene: 7. Germline loops: CDR1 MDHEN, CDR2 SYDVKM. This CDR3 is 13 amino acids long. Here the CDR3 reads CASLLTGGGGYTF. CDR3 nucleotides: TGTGCCAGCCTATTGACAGGGGGCGGTGGCTACACCTTC.

The rearrangement joins TRBV19 to TRBJ2-1; 11 bases match TRBD2. The CDR3 has 16 amino acids. J was trimmed by 3 bases and V by 4 bases; bases with no gene match: 5. Germline V gene sequence: CDR1 LNHDA, CDR2 SQIVND (reference sequence). CDR3 residues: CASSKSLAGGYNEQFF. The CDR3 coding sequence is TGTGCCAGTAGTAAATCTCTAGCGGGAGGCTACAATGAGCAGTTCTTC.

V usage is TRBV2 and J usage is TRBJ2-1, with a possible D match to TRBD2 (6 bases). V shed 9 bases and J shed 3 bases, with 21 bases lying between them. CDR1 and CDR2 (germline): SNHLY, FYNNEI. The CDR3 is made up of 16 amino acids. The CDR3 nucleotides are TGTGCCAGTCCCTCAGGCGGGATGGGAAACTACAATGAGCAGTTCTTC. Translated: CASPSGGMGNYNEQFF.

This rearrangement joins TRBV2 to TRBJ2-3; 15 nucleotides align to TRBD2. The V gene's germline CDR1 is SNHLY and CDR2 FYNNEI. CDR3 size: 16 residues. Unmatched junction bases numbered 2, after V lost 1 base and J lost 6 bases. CDR3 sequence reads: CASSEVGTSGRDTQYF. In nucleotides, the CDR3 is TGTGCCAGCAGTGAAGTTGGGACTAGCGGGAGGGATACGCAGTATTTT.

This clone was seen a single time. The rearrangement uses TRBV7-2 and TRBJ2-7, with TRBD2 matching 10 bases. V shed 3 bases and J 1 base; nucleotides not matched to a gene: 3. The CDR3 consists of 15 residues. CDR1 is SGHTA, CDR2 FQGNSA, per germline. In nucleotides, the CDR3 is TGTGCCAGCAGCTTTCTAGCGGGAGTTTCCTACGAGCAGTACTTC. It is translated as CASSFLAGVSYEQYF.